Presented here are 5 T cell receptor beta chains from one specimen sequenced in a study of cytomegalovirus exposure and HLA in healthy donors. Sequencing was performed with immunoSEQ multiplex PCR; in TCRdb, only in-frame clones are kept and a portion is missing. The table records more than 55,000 clones, about 93% of them present only once. Sequencing was done on a sample of PBMCs. These receptors were collected from a man younger than 35 in good health and CMV-seronegative.

In its sample, this clone was seen a few times. The chain couples TRBV6-5 to TRBJ2-7; D unclear. The CDR3 sequence is 13 residues long. Looked up from germline, CDR1 is MNHEY and CDR2 is SVGAGI. Trimming stripped 5 bases from V and 2 bases from J, with 10 bases between. The chain's CDR3 is CASSNPGTYEQYF. DNA of the CDR3: TGTGCCAGCAGTAACCCAGGAACCTACGAGCAGTACTTC.

The V gene is TRBV2, the J gene TRBJ2-7; the D gene is possibly TRBD1 (5 bases). Germline CDR1 and CDR2: SNHLY and FYNNEI. This CDR3 is built from 15 residues. V was trimmed by 3 bases and J by 1 base, leaving 13 bases between them. The CDR3 nucleotides read TGTGCCAGCAGTGATGGCTCGAGACAGTCCTACGAGCAGTACTTC. Encoded protein: CASSDGSRQSYEQYF. Supplemented by reference TRBV2 and TRBJ2-7, the full variable domain reads EPEVTQTPSHQVTQMGQEVILRCVPISNHLYFYWYRQILGQKVEFLVSFYNNEISEKSEIFDDQFSVERPDGSNFTLKIRSTKLEDSAMYFCASSDGSRQSYEQYFGPGTRLTVT.

The sample holds one count of this clone. CDR3 in amino acids: CASRRSSGGYNEQFF. In DNA form, the CDR3 reads TGTGCCAGCAGGCGATCTAGCGGGGGTTACAATGAGCAGTTCTTC. V gene TRBV2 combines with J gene TRBJ2-1, with 10 nucleotides matching TRBD2. Losses at the gene ends were 6 bases for V and 4 bases for J; bases not matched to a gene: 6. CDR3 length: 15 amino acids. CDR1 SNHLY and CDR2 FYNNEI come from the germline V gene.

The gene calls are TRBV10-3 and TRBJ2-7; 11 nucleotides align to TRBD2. The CDR3 contains 15 residues. Germline V gene lookup returns CDR1 ENHRY and CDR2 SYGVKD. J lost 0 bases, V lost 7 bases, and 5 bases had no gene match. The CDR3 protein is CAITPTSGTSYEQYF. CDR3 DNA: TGTGCCATCACCCCGACTAGCGGGACCTCCTACGAGCAGTACTTC.

CDR3 DNA: TGTGCCAGCAGTTCCGGGACAGGCGACACTGAAGCTTTCTTT. This translates into CASSSGTGDTEAFF. The genes are TRBV7-8 and TRBJ1-1; 8 bases agree with TRBD1. With V trimmed by 6 bases and J by 3 bases, 6 bases remained unmatched. Looked up from germline, CDR1 is SGHVS and CDR2 is FQNEAQ. This CDR3 contains 14 residues.